This T cell receptor beta chain originates from a study of blood T cells in healthy people across ages. The study, taken as a whole, reports: Since the PBMCs were unsorted, naive and antigen-experienced cells could not be conclusively compared.

This clonotype was seen more than once but under ten times. Its antigen is not identified. A J-beta primer mix and a sample-barcoded 5' primer were used in a second PCR of about 7 to 11 cycles. Via MiXCR, TCRdb re-called the 5' RACE reads, giving one row per CDR3 protein. The sample has 780,000 or so distinct CDR3 sequences, 56% seen once. In germline, CDR1 is SQVTM, CDR2 ANQGSEA. Trimming removed 0 bases from V and 4 bases from J; junction bases left unmatched: 4. This CDR3 is 14 amino acids long. This TCR came from a middle-aged man in good health. The chain carries TRBV29-1 and TRBJ1-2, with 8 bases lining up with TRBD1. Input material: blood. The CDR3 spells CSVEDPGGVYGYTF. CDR3 bases: TGCAGCGTTGAAGATCCAGGGGGCGTCTATGGCTACACCTTC.